Shown below are 26 T cell receptor beta chains from a single sample sequenced in a study of blood T cell repertoires in COVID-19. Libraries were prepared by immunoSEQ multiplex PCR; TCRdb keeps only in-frame clonotypes and omits some of them. This table holds a few hundred thousand clones, 80% to 90% found once. The sequencing input was PBMCs or T cells enriched from blood (not recorded which). All receptors derive from a woman in her late teens or twenties who had recovered from COVID-19.

The chain's CDR3 is CASDLGQGDGYTF. CDR3 nucleotides: TGTGCCAGCGATCTGGGACAGGGCGATGGCTACACCTTC. The chain joins TRBV2 to TRBJ1-2; 9 nucleotides match TRBD1. CDR1 and CDR2 (germline): SNHLY, FYNNEI. V lost 8 bases, J lost 6 bases, and 7 bases stayed unmatched. The CDR3 length is 13 residues. Complete variable domain (other parts from reference TRBV2 and TRBJ1-2): EPEVTQTPSHQVTQMGQEVILRCVPISNHLYFYWYRQILGQKVEFLVSFYNNEISEKSEIFDDQFSVERPDGSNFTLKIRSTKLEDSAMYFCASDLGQGDGYTFGSGTRLTVV.

The chain recombines TRBV5-1 with TRBJ1-1; the match to TRBD1 covers 9 bases. The V gene end was trimmed by 4 bases and the J gene end by 8 bases; junction bases not matched to a gene: 0. CDR1 SGHRS and CDR2 YFSETQ come from the germline V gene. The CDR3 consists of 11 residues. The chain's CDR3 is CASSGTGEAFF. As DNA, the CDR3 is TGCGCCAGCAGCGGGACAGGGGAAGCTTTCTTT.

As DNA, the CDR3 is TGTGCCAGCAGCCCACTAAGGCTAGCGGGGAATGAGCAGTTCTTC. Amino acids: CASSPLRLAGNEQFF. The V call is TRBV3-1 (or the pseudogene TRBV3-2), the J call TRBJ2-1; the match to TRBD2 covers 9 bases. Losses at the gene ends were 4 bases for V and 7 bases for J; bases not matched to a gene: 8. The CDR3 length is 15 residues. From germline, CDR1 is LGHDT and CDR2 YNNKEL (reference sequence).

J is TRBJ2-3 and V is TRBV7-9; 10 bases agree with TRBD1. The V gene's germline CDR1 is SEHNR and CDR2 FQNEAQ (reference sequence). CDR3 length equals 16 residues. Trimming at V came to 4 bases and at J to 4 bases, leaving 8 bases not matched to a gene. The CDR3 loop is CASSSPGQGFADTQYF. The CDR3, as DNA: TGTGCCAGCAGCTCTCCGGGACAGGGGTTCGCAGATACGCAGTATTTT.

J is TRBJ1-5 and V is TRBV27; 9 positions agree with TRBD1. The CDR3 runs to 15 residues. J was trimmed by 7 bases and V by 6 bases; bases with no gene match: 10. The V gene's germline CDR1 is MNHEY and CDR2 SMNVEV (reference sequence). CDR3 sequence reads: CASRPTGGAGQPQHF. The CDR3 region has the DNA TGTGCCAGCAGACCAACAGGGGGCGCCGGGCAGCCCCAGCATTTT.

This rearrangement joins TRBV28 to TRBJ1-4, with D possibly matching TRBD1 (6 bases). Germline V lookup: CDR1 MDHEN, CDR2 SYDVKM. Trimming removed 3 bases at V and 7 bases at J, with 12 bases between. The CDR3 spans 14 residues. The CDR3 protein is CASSFLTGSEKLFF. The CDR3 DNA reads as TGTGCCAGCAGTTTCTTAACAGGGAGTGAAAAACTGTTTTTT.

This clone has only one observation. This chain joins TRBV9 and TRBJ1-1; 7 nucleotides match TRBD1. The ends lost 0 bases at V and 5 bases at J; junction bases unmatched: 10. The V gene's germline CDR1 is SGDLS and CDR2 YYNGEE. The CDR3 covers 16 residues. CDR3 DNA sequence: TGTGCCAGCAGCGTAGCCTCCAGACAGGGAAGGACTGAAGCTTTCTTT. Protein product: CASSVASRQGRTEAFF.

The chain combines TRBV5-6 with TRBJ1-2; 9 nucleotides align to TRBD1. The CDR3 contains 15 residues. Per the germline V gene, CDR1 is SGHDT and CDR2 is YYEEEE. The ends lost 2 bases at V and 2 bases at J; junction bases unmatched: 4. The CDR3 region has the DNA TGTGCCAGCAGCTTCTCCACAGGGGGCAACTATGGCTACACCTTC. Translation gives CASSFSTGGNYGYTF.

The chain combines TRBV5-5 with TRBJ2-2; 9 bases are shared with TRBD1. Germline V lookup: CDR1 SGHKS, CDR2 YYEKEE (reference sequence). V was pared by 5 bases and J by 0 bases, with 2 bases of the junction left unmatched. The CDR3 totals 15 residues. The chain's CDR3 is CASRRQGANTGELFF. Written as DNA, the CDR3 is TGTGCCAGCAGGCGACAGGGGGCGAACACCGGGGAGCTGTTTTTT.

The genes are TRBV9 and TRBJ2-2; TRBD2 matches 8 bases. CDR1 SGDLS and CDR2 YYNGEE come from the germline V gene. Trimming removed 6 bases from V and 3 bases from J; junction bases left unmatched: 4. The CDR3 consists of 14 residues. CDR3 region: CASTPGGDTGELFF. In DNA, the CDR3 is TGTGCCAGCACTCCGGGGGGGGACACCGGGGAGCTGTTTTTT.

This clone was seen once. V and J are TRBV3-1 (or the pseudogene TRBV3-2) and TRBJ1-5, with unresolved D. Germline values: CDR1 LGHDT, CDR2 YNNKEL (reference sequence). The CDR3 is 15 amino acids. V was pared by 1 base and J by 7 bases, with 14 bases between. The DNA of the CDR3 is TGTGCCAGCAGCCAAGGCCACACGACGCGGCAGCCCCAGCATTTT. Protein sequence: CASSQGHTTRQPQHF.

The chain uses TRBV9 and TRBJ2-5; 7 bases agree with TRBD2. The germline CDR1 and CDR2 sequences are SGDLS and YYNGEE. The V segment lost 1 base and the J segment 4 bases; nucleotides outside the gene matches: 7. The CDR3 is 15 residues long. The CDR3 protein is CASSVNWGGRETQYF. The DNA for the CDR3 is TGTGCCAGCAGCGTAAATTGGGGGGGTCGAGAGACCCAGTACTTC.

The gene calls are TRBV11-2 and TRBJ1-2; weak D call: TRBD1 (5 bases). V lost 1 base and J lost 6, with 15 bases in between. The CDR3 has 15 residues. Germline V gene sequence: CDR1 SGHAT, CDR2 FQNNGV. CDR3 nucleotide sequence: TGTGCCAGCAGCTTAGTGAGGTCGGCAGGGAATGGCTACACCTTC. Translating it yields CASSLVRSAGNGYTF.

The chain is built from TRBV19 and TRBJ1-5; TRBD1 is a possible D gene (5 bases). Trimming removed 7 bases at V and 3 bases at J, with 13 bases between. This CDR3 contains 14 residues. Germline CDR1 and CDR2: LNHDA and SQIVND (reference sequence). The DNA of the CDR3 is TGTGCCAGTAATCCCAGGGCAATCAATCAGCCCCAGCATTTT. It translates to CASNPRAINQPQHF.

This chain links TRBV6-5 with TRBJ1-2; TRBD1 aligns across 8 bases. Germline V lookup: CDR1 MNHEY, CDR2 SVGAGI. V trimming: 7 bases; J trimming: 2 bases; junction bases outside the gene matches: 6. The CDR3 loop spans 14 amino acids. Here the CDR3 reads CASIIRGLNYGYTF. The CDR3 DNA reads TGTGCCAGCATTATCAGGGGGCTCAACTATGGCTACACCTTC.

This clone has only one observation. The gene calls are TRBV29-1 and TRBJ1-4, with TRBD1 matching over 8 bases. The CDR3 contains 13 residues. Germline CDR1 reads SQVTM; CDR2 reads ANQGSEA. After removal of 5 bases from V and 8 bases from J, the junction contained 7 bases not matched to a gene. The CDR3 is CSVRDRQEEKLFF. Written as DNA, the CDR3 is TGCAGCGTTCGGGACAGGCAGGAAGAAAAACTGTTTTTT.

The gene calls are TRBV2 and TRBJ2-3, with D perhaps matching TRBD2 (5 bases). Trimming stripped 11 bases from V and 4 bases from J, with 19 bases between. Germline assignment: CDR1 SNHLY and CDR2 FYNNEI. The length of the CDR3 is 14 residues. CDR3 nucleotide sequence: TGTGCCCGACGTGGGTTCGGGGAACCAGATACGCAGTATTTT. This codes for CARRGFGEPDTQYF.

J is TRBJ2-7 and V is TRBV4-1, with 9 bases identical to TRBD1. Germline V CDR1 and CDR2: MGHRA, YSYEKL. Trimming removed 2 bases from V and 2 bases from J; junction bases left unmatched: 10. The CDR3 extends over 17 amino acids. The CDR3 here is CASSQPVRQGVPYEQYF. CDR3 DNA sequence: TGCGCCAGCAGCCAACCAGTACGACAGGGGGTTCCCTACGAGCAGTACTTC.

CDR3 bases: TGTGCCATCAATAGGGGATTGACGCAAGAGACCCAGTACTTC. Translated, it gives CAINRGLTQETQYF. The genes are TRBV10-3 and TRBJ2-5; D is perhaps TRBD1 (5 bases). The CDR3 is 14 amino acids. Trimming shortened V by 7 bases and J by 2 bases, and 14 bases separated the two germline ends. CDR1 is ENHRY, CDR2 SYGVKD, per germline.

The chain couples TRBV4-1 to TRBJ2-1, with D possibly matching TRBD1 (6 bases). Trimming removed 0 bases from V and 9 bases from J, with 15 bases in between. Germline CDR1 and CDR2: MGHRA and YSYEKL. The CDR3 runs 15 residues. The CDR3 sequence: CASSQDPQGLGEQFF. CDR3 in DNA: TGCGCCAGCAGCCAAGATCCCCAGGGGCTTGGTGAGCAGTTCTTC.

This clone was recorded once. This rearrangement joins TRBV6-1 to TRBJ2-2; D may be TRBD2 (6 bases). This CDR3 comprises 16 residues. Germline V gene lookup returns CDR1 MNHNS and CDR2 SASEGT. With 4 bases removed from V and 1 base from J, the gap between germline ends came to 13 bases. The DNA of the CDR3 is TGTGCCAGCAGTGCTTCCCGGGACTTGAACACCGGGGAGCTGTTTTTT. Protein: CASSASRDLNTGELFF.

The chain recombines TRBV10-3 with TRBJ2-1; perhaps TRBD2 as D (6 bases). CDR3 length: 13 residues. Germline CDR1 reads ENHRY; CDR2 reads SYGVKD. CDR3 loop: CATGAGLTDEQFF. CDR3 nucleotides: TGTGCGACCGGGGCGGGGTTGACAGATGAGCAGTTCTTC.

This chain uses TRBV5-1 with TRBJ2-7; no firm D call. The V gene lost 3 bases and the J gene lost 6 bases, with 7 bases spanning the gap. Per the germline V gene, CDR1 is SGHRS and CDR2 is YFSETQ. The CDR3 extends over 11 amino acids. CDR3 in DNA: TGCGCCAGCAGCTCCCCTCGCGAGCAGTACTTC. This sequence encodes CASSSPREQYF.

This clone has only one observation. The V gene is TRBV4-2, the J gene TRBJ2-2; 9 positions match TRBD1. Germline values: CDR1 LGHNA, CDR2 YNFKEQ. With V trimmed by 4 bases and J by 9 bases, 18 bases remained unmatched. The CDR3 runs to 18 residues. CDR3 bases: TGTGCCAGCAGCCGGATCGTGGGACAGGGAGATGTGTCGCGGGAGCTGTTTTTT. As protein: CASSRIVGQGDVSRELFF.

The chain has TRBV6-5 and TRBJ2-7; 9 bases agree with TRBD1. Germline loops: CDR1 MNHEY, CDR2 SVGAGI. V dropped 0 bases and J dropped 5; count of bases not matched to a gene: 8. The CDR3 consists of 16 residues. This CDR3 is CASSYSIGTGFHEQYF. The CDR3 DNA is TGTGCCAGCAGTTACTCGATCGGGACAGGGTTCCACGAGCAGTACTTC.

The V and J genes are TRBV20-1 and TRBJ2-1, with 10 nucleotides matching TRBD2. Germline CDR1 reads DFQATT; CDR2 reads SNEGSKA (reference sequence). CDR3 size: 13 residues. With V trimmed by 3 bases and J by 9 bases, 5 bases remained unmatched. CDR3: CSASYLAGVEQFF. In DNA form, the CDR3 reads TGCAGTGCTAGTTATCTAGCGGGGGTTGAGCAGTTCTTC.